This T cell receptor (beta chain) was sequenced in a study of CD8 T cells in ankylosing spondylitis. Of note for this clonotype: What it binds is unknown.

Construction of TCR beta libraries was performed using quantitative 5'-RACE with molecular barcodes. TCRdb analysed the 5' RACE reads with MiXCR anew, one entry per CDR3 protein. Among some 130,000 distinct CDR3 sequences listed, approximately 7.4% were seen once. Germline loops: CDR1 LGHNA, CDR2 YNFKEQ. V was clipped by 3 bases and J by 8 bases; unmatched bases: 11. CDR3 size: 18 residues. Study-wide points: Matched ankylosing spondylitis synovial fluid reportedly showed significant enrichment of disease-linked clones.

Sequencing was performed on blood, either unsorted or a sorted T cell fraction (not recorded which). The chain couples TRBV4-2 to TRBJ2-1; TRBD2 agrees at 15 bases. The sequence came from a female donor with ankylosing spondylitis or in good health (not recorded which). The CDR3 DNA reads as TGTGCCAGCAGCCACCCGGGACTAGCGGGGGGAAGTACGGATGAGCAGTTCTTC. Its translation: CASSHPGLAGGSTDEQFF.